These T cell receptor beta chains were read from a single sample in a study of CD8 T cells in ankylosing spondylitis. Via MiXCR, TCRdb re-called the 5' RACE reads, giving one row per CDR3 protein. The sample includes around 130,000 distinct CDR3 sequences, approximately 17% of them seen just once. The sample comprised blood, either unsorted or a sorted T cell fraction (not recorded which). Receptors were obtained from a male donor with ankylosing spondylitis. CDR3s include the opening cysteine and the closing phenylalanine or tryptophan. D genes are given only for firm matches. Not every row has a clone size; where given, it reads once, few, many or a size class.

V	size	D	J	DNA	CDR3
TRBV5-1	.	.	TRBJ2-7	TGCGCCAGCAGCTTGGGGCAGGTATTATCCTACGAGCAGTACTTC	CASSLGQVLSYEQYF
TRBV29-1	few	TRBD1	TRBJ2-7	TGCAGCGTGTCGACAGGGAACCCCTACGAGCAGTACTTC	CSVSTGNPYEQYF
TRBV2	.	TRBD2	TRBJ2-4	TGTGCCAGCAGTTGGGGGGGGGAGGTAGACGACTTC	CASSWGGEVDDF
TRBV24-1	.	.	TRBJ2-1	TGTGCCACCAGTGATTGGGCCTCCCATGAGCAGTTCTTC	CATSDWASHEQFF
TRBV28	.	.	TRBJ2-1	TGTGCCGGAAAAGGACAGGGCACCTTTCCGGGAGGGCCGGGTGAGCAGTTCTTC	CAGKGQGTFPGGPGEQFF
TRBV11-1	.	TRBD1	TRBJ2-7	TGTGCCAGCAGCTTATACGGACAGGGGAGTATTTCCCCCTACGAGCAGTACTTC	CASSLYGQGSISPYEQYF
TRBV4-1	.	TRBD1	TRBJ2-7	TGCGCCAGCAGCCAAGGACAGGGTGCCCACGAGCAGTACTTC	CASSQGQGAHEQYF
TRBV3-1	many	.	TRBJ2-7	TGTGCCAGCAGCCACCAGGTCCTGGGCTACGAGCAGTACTTC	CASSHQVLGYEQYF
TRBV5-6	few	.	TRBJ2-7	TGTGCCAGCAGCCTGGGGACGCCTAGGGAGCAGTACTTC	CASSLGTPREQYF
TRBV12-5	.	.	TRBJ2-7	TGTGCTAGTGGCCTGGCGACTAACTACGAGCAGTACTTC	CASGLATNYEQYF
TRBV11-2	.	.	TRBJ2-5	TGTGCCAGCAGCTTATGGGTCGGGGCGGCTAAAGAGACCCAGTACTTC	CASSLWVGAAKETQYF
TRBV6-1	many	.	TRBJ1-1	TGTGCCAGCACCCGATACAGGGAAGGGGACACTGAAGCTTTCTTT	CASTRYREGDTEAFF
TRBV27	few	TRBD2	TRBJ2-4	TGTGCCAGCAGTCCCCCCCGACTAGCGGGAGCCAAAAACATTCAGTACTTC	CASSPPRLAGAKNIQYF
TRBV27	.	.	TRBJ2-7	TGTGCCAGCAGTTTCAACGGGCCCTACGAGCAGTACTTC	CASSFNGPYEQYF
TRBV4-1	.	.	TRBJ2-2	TGCGCCAGCAGCCAAGGGACAAAAGCGAACACCGGGGAGCTGTTTTTT	CASSQGTKANTGELFF